These 22 T cell receptor beta chains were sequenced from one sample in a study of T cells in Graves' hyperthyroidism and ophthalmopathy. RNA transcripts served as the template for amplifying TCR beta CDR3 regions. The HTBI primer set was used in a first-round RT-PCR of the TCR CDR3. Each CDR3 protein is one row after TCRdb ran MiXCR on the multiplex PCR reads. Of about 360,000 distinct CDR3 sequences detected, roughly 25% appear once; the ten largest clones hold more than 60%. Material: blood. The receptors derive from a man aged 45-60 years with Graves' hyperthyroidism.

Ten or more counts support this clonotype. The CDR3 DNA is TGTGCCAGCTTCGACAGGGAAGCTTTCTTT. Protein sequence: CASFDREAFF. The chain recombines TRBV2 with TRBJ1-1; the D gene is possibly TRBD1 (6 bases). Trimming pared 8 bases from V and 8 bases from J, leaving 9 bases between. Germline V lookup: CDR1 SNHLY, CDR2 FYNNEI. This CDR3 is 10 amino acids long.

A few counts support this clonotype. The chain has TRBV20-1 and TRBJ2-7; the match to TRBD2 covers 11 bases. The germline CDR1 and CDR2 sequences are DFQATT and SNEGSKA (reference sequence). After removal of 3 bases from V and 0 bases from J, the junction contained 4 bases not matched to a gene. The CDR3 contains 15 residues. The CDR3 region is CSARDSGRASYEQYF. The CDR3 coding sequence is TGCAGTGCTAGGGATAGCGGGAGGGCCTCCTACGAGCAGTACTTC.

Only a few counts were recorded for this clonotype. V is TRBV29-1 and J is TRBJ1-1; 9 bases fit TRBD1. The J segment lost 1 base and the V segment lost 5 bases, leaving 11 bases of the junction unmatched. The germline V gene has CDR1 SQVTM and CDR2 ANQGSEA. This CDR3 spans 16 amino acids. The CDR3 nucleotides read TGCAGCGTTTGGAGTTACAGGGGGCGACGGAACACTGAAGCTTTCTTT. This codes for CSVWSYRGRRNTEAFF.

This clonotype was seen more than once but under ten times. The chain uses TRBV5-1 and TRBJ2-3; D ambiguous. Trimming removed 1 base at V and 6 bases at J, with 15 bases between. This CDR3 has 15 amino acids. Germline lookup yields CDR1 SGHRS and CDR2 YFSETQ. Here the CDR3 reads CASSLSVPATDTQYF. The DNA for the CDR3 is TGCGCCAGCAGCTTGTCCGTACCCGCAACGGATACGCAGTATTTT. Based on the CDR3 plus reference TRBV5-1 and TRBJ2-3, the full variable domain is KAGVTQTPRYLIKTRGQQVTLSCSPISGHRSVSWYQQTPGQGLQFLFEYFSETQRNKGNFPGRFSGRQFSNSRSEMNVSTLELGDSALYLCASSLSVPATDTQYFGPGTRLTVL.

There are a few counts of this clonotype. The V call is TRBV27, the J call TRBJ2-1; D possibly corresponds to TRBD1 (5 bases). The CDR3 sequence is 14 residues long. Per germline, CDR1 MNHEY and CDR2 SMNVEV (reference sequence). The V end was cut by 3 bases, the J end by 7 bases, with 13 bases between. The CDR3 spells CASSLGRVRNEQFF. CDR3 in DNA: TGTGCCAGCAGTTTGGGCAGGGTAAGAAATGAGCAGTTCTTC.

The V gene is TRBV6-1, the J gene TRBJ2-1, with TRBD2 matching 11 bases. J gave up 9 bases and V 7 bases, and 8 bases lay outside the gene matches. From germline, CDR1 is MNHNS and CDR2 SASEGT. The CDR3 extends over 14 amino acids. DNA for the CDR3: TGTGCCAGCAACGTGCTAGCGGGGGGCGGTGAGCAGTTCTTC. This gives the protein CASNVLAGGGEQFF.

This clonotype showed up just a few times. The genes are TRBV12-5 and TRBJ2-1; perhaps D is TRBD1 or TRBD2 (5 bases each). Germline values: CDR1 LGHNT, CDR2 FRNRAP. CDR3 length: 15 residues. V was pared by 2 bases and J by 9 bases, with 17 bases between. CDR3 residues: CASGLSWGSAGEQFF. The CDR3 DNA follows: TGTGCTAGTGGTTTGAGTTGGGGGAGTGCGGGTGAGCAGTTCTTC.

This clonotype was detected a few times. V usage is TRBV24-1 and J usage is TRBJ2-7, with D uncertain. Germline lookup yields CDR1 KGHDR and CDR2 SFDVKD. Trimming shortened V by 4 bases and J by 1 base, and 7 bases separated the two germline ends. The CDR3 spans 13 residues. DNA of the CDR3: TGTGCCACCAGTGAGGCGCGATCCTACGAGCAGTACTTC. It translates to CATSEARSYEQYF.

The sample holds a few counts of this clonotype. The chain combines TRBV5-1 with TRBJ2-3; the match to TRBD2 covers 10 bases. Germline V gives CDR1 SGHRS, CDR2 YFSETQ. J gave up 4 bases and V 0 bases, and 5 bases lay outside the gene matches. The CDR3 sequence is 16 residues long. CDR3 protein: CASSLEGTSVPDTQYF. The CDR3 DNA reads as TGCGCCAGCAGCTTGGAGGGGACTAGCGTACCAGATACGCAGTATTTT.

The rearrangement joins TRBV5-1 to TRBJ2-1; 9 bases agree with TRBD2. CDR1 and CDR2 (germline): SGHRS, YFSETQ. The CDR3 covers 18 residues. V trimming: 3 bases; J trimming: 5 bases; junction bases outside the gene matches: 15. CDR3 amino acids: CASSWSGSGSVYNNEQFF. The CDR3 coding sequence is TGCGCCAGCAGCTGGTCCGGTAGCGGGAGTGTATACAACAATGAGCAGTTCTTC.

This clonotype was observed a few times. The rearrangement joins TRBV15 to TRBJ1-6; D is uncertain. V was clipped by 5 bases and J by 9 bases, with 11 bases between them. This CDR3 has 13 amino acids. In germline, CDR1 is LNHNV, CDR2 YYDKDF (reference sequence). This CDR3 is CATSRESSSPLHF. The CDR3 DNA reads TGTGCCACCAGCCGGGAGTCGAGTTCACCCCTCCACTTT.

On this clonotype itself: Relative to the germline gene, one junction end is altered; a read error may explain this. This chain connects TRBV15 to TRBJ2-7; D possibly corresponds to TRBD1 (6 bases). From germline, CDR1 is LNHNV and CDR2 YYDKDF (reference sequence). CDR3 size: 13 residues. CDR3 sequence reads: CATSLGDTYEKYF. DNA of the CDR3: TGTGCCACCAGCCTGGGGGACACATACGAGAAGTACTTC. Supplemented by reference TRBV15 and TRBJ2-7, the full variable domain reads DAMVIQNPRYQVTQFGKPVTLSCSQTLNHNVMYWYQQKSSQAPKLLFHYYDKDFNNEADTPDNFQSRRPNTSFCFLDIRSPGLGDTAMYLCATSLGDTYEKYFGPGTRLTVT.

This clonotype appeared a few times. The V and J genes are TRBV20-1 and TRBJ2-7, with D possibly matching TRBD2 (6 bases). Trimming shortened V by 6 bases and J by 7 bases, and 16 bases separated the two germline ends. The CDR3 is made up of 12 amino acids. Germline CDR1 DFQATT, CDR2 SNEGSKA (reference sequence). CDR3 in amino acids: CSAYAGSREQYF. CDR3 DNA: TGCAGTGCGTACGCGGGGTCCCGGGAGCAGTACTTC.

This clonotype came up many times. V and J are TRBV20-1 and TRBJ2-1, with TRBD1 matching over 7 bases. The V segment lost 0 bases and the J segment 3 bases; nucleotides outside the gene matches: 5. The CDR3 is made up of 15 amino acids. Germline assignment: CDR1 DFQATT and CDR2 SNEGSKA (reference sequence). Written as DNA, the CDR3 is TGCAGTGCTAGAGAGACAGGGAGTATCTACAATGAGCAGTTCTTC. This codes for CSARETGSIYNEQFF.

The chain joins TRBV7-2 to TRBJ2-2, with a weak D call TRBD1 (6 bases). Germline V gives CDR1 SGHTA, CDR2 FQGNSA. This CDR3 is built from 17 residues. Trimming removed 4 bases from V and 3 bases from J, with 18 bases in between. DNA of the CDR3: TGTGCCAGCAGCTCTCCGAAAGGGGGAGCGGACACCGGGGAGCTGTTTTTT. Amino acids: CASSSPKGGADTGELFF.

CDR3 DNA sequence: TGTGCCAGCAGAGGGACAGGGGGATTTACTGAAGCTTTCTTT. Its protein product is CASRGTGGFTEAFF. The chain is built from TRBV2 and TRBJ1-1, with 11 bases identical to TRBD1. This CDR3 has 14 amino acids. After removal of 6 bases from V and 5 bases from J, the junction contained 5 bases not matched to a gene. The germline CDR1 and CDR2 sequences are SNHLY and FYNNEI.

CDR3 loop: CASSEIGLDKNIQYF. The DNA of the CDR3 is TGTGCCAGCAGTGAAATCGGGTTGGACAAAAACATTCAGTACTTC. The chain uses TRBV2 and TRBJ2-4, with D unclear. The V gene's germline CDR1 is SNHLY and CDR2 FYNNEI. The length of the CDR3 is 15 residues. V was shortened by 2 bases and J by 3 bases, with 11 bases between the two germline ends. The full variable domain, completed using reference TRBV2 and TRBJ2-4, is EPEVTQTPSHQVTQMGQEVILRCVPISNHLYFYWYRQILGQKVEFLVSFYNNEISEKSEIFDDQFSVERPDGSNFTLKIRSTKLEDSAMYFCASSEIGLDKNIQYFGAGTRLSVL.

The V gene is TRBV27, the J gene TRBJ2-7; unclear D gene. Germline CDR1 and CDR2: MNHEY and SMNVEV (reference sequence). The CDR3 contains 14 residues. Trimming cost V 1 base and J 2 bases, with 9 bases left between them. The CDR3 bases are TGTGCCAGCAGTTTATTTGCTACTCCCTACGAGCAGTACTTC. This encodes CASSLFATPYEQYF.

The J gene is TRBJ2-7, the V gene TRBV20-1; 7 bases agree with TRBD1. The CDR3 is made up of 15 amino acids. Germline CDR1 and CDR2: DFQATT and SNEGSKA (reference sequence). The V segment lost 2 bases and the J segment 5 bases; nucleotides outside the gene matches: 12. The CDR3 DNA follows: TGCAGTGCTAGACGGTACAGGGGATTTTGGGACGAGCAGTACTTC. Amino acids: CSARRYRGFWDEQYF.

This chain links TRBV30 with TRBJ2-3; D is uncertain. Germline CDR1 reads GTSNPN; CDR2 reads SVGIG (reference sequence). The ends were cut back, 3 bases at V and 7 bases at J, with 8 bases in the middle. The CDR3 length is 11 residues. In DNA form, the CDR3 reads TGTGCCTGGAGGACCACGAATACGCAGTATTTT. It yields the protein CAWRTTNTQYF.

This clonotype has more than one count but fewer than ten. The rearrangement uses TRBV7-9 and TRBJ2-3; TRBD2 might be the D (5 bases). Germline CDR1 SEHNR, CDR2 FQNEAQ (reference sequence). This CDR3 contains 14 residues. V was trimmed by 9 bases and J by 2 bases, leaving 15 bases between them. CDR3 in DNA: TGTGCCAGTCCGAGCGGAGCCAACACAGATACGCAGTATTTT. As protein: CASPSGANTDTQYF.

This clonotype was counted a few times. The CDR3 is CSARPMNTEAFF. The DNA for the CDR3 is TGCAGTGCCAGGCCCATGAACACTGAAGCTTTCTTT. The genes are TRBV20-1 and TRBJ1-1; unclear D gene. Germline V lookup: CDR1 DFQATT, CDR2 SNEGSKA (reference sequence). V lost 6 bases and J 0 bases, leaving 8 bases between the germline ends. The CDR3 spans 12 residues.